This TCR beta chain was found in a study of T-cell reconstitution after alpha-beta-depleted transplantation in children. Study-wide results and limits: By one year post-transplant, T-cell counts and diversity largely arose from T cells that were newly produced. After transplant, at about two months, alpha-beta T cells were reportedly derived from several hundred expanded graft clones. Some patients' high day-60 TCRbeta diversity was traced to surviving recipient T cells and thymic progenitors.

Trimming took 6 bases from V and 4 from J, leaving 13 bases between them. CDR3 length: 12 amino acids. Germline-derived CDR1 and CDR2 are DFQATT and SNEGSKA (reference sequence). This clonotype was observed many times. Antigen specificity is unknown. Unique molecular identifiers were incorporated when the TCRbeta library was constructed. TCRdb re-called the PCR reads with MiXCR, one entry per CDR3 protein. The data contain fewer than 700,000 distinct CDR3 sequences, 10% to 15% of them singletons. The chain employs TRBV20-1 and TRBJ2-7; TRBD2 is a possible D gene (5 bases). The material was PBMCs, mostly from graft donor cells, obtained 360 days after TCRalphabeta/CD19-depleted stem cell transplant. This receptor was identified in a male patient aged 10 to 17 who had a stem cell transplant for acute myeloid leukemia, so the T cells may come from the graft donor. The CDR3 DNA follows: TGCAGTGCGCCGCTACTAGTTTACGAGCAGTACTTC. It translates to CSAPLLVYEQYF.